The sample holds many counts of the clone carrying this T cell receptor beta chain. Sampling under 12 ml of fresh peripheral blood provided the PBMCs. Trimming removed 1 base at V and 4 bases at J, with 13 bases between. Looked up from germline, CDR1 is SGHTA and CDR2 is FQGNSA. The CDR3 totals 15 residues. These data originate in a study of Graves' ophthalmopathy and Graves' hyperthyroidism. Amplified TCR beta CDR3 regions were obtained using RNA transcripts as template. HTBI primers were used in a first-round RT-PCR, which preceded a second-round multiplex PCR. TCRdb fed the multiplex PCR reads into MiXCR, producing one record per CDR3 protein. The table lists some 400,000 distinct CDR3 sequences, around 17% of them singletons.

This TCR was recovered from a woman aged 18-35 years with Graves' ophthalmopathy. Sequenced sample: peripheral blood. The rearrangement joins TRBV7-2 to TRBJ2-5, with a tentative D call TRBD1 (8 bases). CDR3 amino acids: CASSLGGGTGETQYF. CDR3 DNA sequence: TGTGCCAGCAGCTTAGGGGGAGGGACAGGAGAGACCCAGTACTTC. Looking up the rest from reference TRBV7-2 and TRBJ2-5 gives the full variable domain: GAGVSQSPSNKVTEKGKDVELRCDPISGHTALYWYRQSLGQGLEFLIYFQGNSAPDKSGLPSDRFSAERTGGSVSTLTIQRTQQEDSAVYLCASSLGGGTGETQYFGPGTRLLVL.